This TCR beta chain was recovered during a study of T cells expressing NK-cell markers. At the level of the study: It was from sorted CD3+CD56+NKG2C+, CD3+CD56+NKG2C- and CD3+CD56-NKG2C+ T cells that TCR beta repertoires came. In the group of eight sequenced donors, seven were HCMV-seropositive and one was seronegative. Findings of the study overall: HCMV specificity of the expanded NKG2C+ T cell clones was not established.

Comments on this clonotype: The antigen is not known.

5'RACE template switching with UMIs generated TCR beta cDNA. TCRdb re-analyzed the 5' RACE reads; it lists each CDR3 protein once, without DNA. The sample has 140,000 or so distinct CDR3 sequences; the top ten hold less than 15%. The TCR originated in a man aged 18 to 29 in good health. Material for sequencing was blood T cells: a sorted CD56 or NKG2C T cell subset, CD4+ or CD8+ T cells, or bulk PBMC T cells (not recorded which).

The CDR3 loop reads CASSQLVDEQFF. The J gene is TRBJ2-1, the V gene TRBV4-1; the TRBD2 assignment by TCRdb is unverifiable without DNA. The CDR3 contains 12 residues. CDR1 MGHRA and CDR2 YSYEKL come from the germline V gene.